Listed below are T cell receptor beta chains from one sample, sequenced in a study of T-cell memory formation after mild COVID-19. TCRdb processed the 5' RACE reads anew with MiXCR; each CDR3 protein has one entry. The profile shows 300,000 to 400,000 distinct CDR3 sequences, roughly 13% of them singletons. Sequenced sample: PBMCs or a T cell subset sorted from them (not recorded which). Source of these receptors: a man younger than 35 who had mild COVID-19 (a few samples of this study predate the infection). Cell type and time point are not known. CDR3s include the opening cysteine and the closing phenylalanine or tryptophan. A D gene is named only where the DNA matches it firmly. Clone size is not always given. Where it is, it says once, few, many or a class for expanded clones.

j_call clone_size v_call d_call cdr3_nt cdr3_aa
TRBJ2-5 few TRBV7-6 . TGTGCCAGCAGCTTAGGGCCGAGTGGCCAAGAGACCCAGTACTTC CASSLGPSGQETQYF
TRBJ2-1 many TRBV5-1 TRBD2 TGCGCCAGCAGCTTTGGGACTAGCCCCTACAATGAGCAGTTCTTC CASSFGTSPYNEQFF
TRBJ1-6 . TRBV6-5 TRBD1 TGTGCCAGCAGGCGGACAGGGGGCGATTCACCCCTCCACTTT CASRRTGGDSPLHF
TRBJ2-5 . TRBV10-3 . TGTGCCACCACCACCGGGGGCTTTCGAGAGACCCAGTACTTC CATTTGGFRETQYF
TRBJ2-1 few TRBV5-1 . TGCGCCAGCAGCAATGACAAGCCCTCCTACAATGAGCAGTTCTTC CASSNDKPSYNEQFF
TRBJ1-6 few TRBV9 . TGTGCCAGCAGCGTAGCCCATAATTCACCCCTCCACTTT CASSVAHNSPLHF
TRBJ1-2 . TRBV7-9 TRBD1 TGTGCCAGCAGTCCGCCCGGGACAGGATATGGCTACACCTTC CASSPPGTGYGYTF
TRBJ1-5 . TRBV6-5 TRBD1 TGTGCCAGCAGGACAGGGTACCAGCCCCAGCATTTT CASRTGYQPQHF
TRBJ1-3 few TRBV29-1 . TGCAGCGCCTCCCGGACAAGCTCTGGAAACACCATATATTTT CSASRTSSGNTIYF
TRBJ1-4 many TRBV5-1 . TGCGCCAGCAGCTTGGGGGCGAACGATATTGAAAAACTGTTTTTT CASSLGANDIEKLFF
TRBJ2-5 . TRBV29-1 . TGCAGCGCTCTCCCCCAGGGCCCAGAGACCCAGTACTTC CSALPQGPETQYF
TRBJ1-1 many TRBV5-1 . TGCGCCAGCAGCTTGGTTGGCGAAAGAGTAGAAGCTTTCTTT CASSLVGERVEAFF
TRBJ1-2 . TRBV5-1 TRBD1 TGCGCCAGCAGCCCGGAGGGGACAGGGAGAAACTATGGCTACACCTTC CASSPEGTGRNYGYTF
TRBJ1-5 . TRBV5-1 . TGCGCCAGCCGAACCTTAGGGCATTCCAATCAGCCCCAGCATTTT CASRTLGHSNQPQHF